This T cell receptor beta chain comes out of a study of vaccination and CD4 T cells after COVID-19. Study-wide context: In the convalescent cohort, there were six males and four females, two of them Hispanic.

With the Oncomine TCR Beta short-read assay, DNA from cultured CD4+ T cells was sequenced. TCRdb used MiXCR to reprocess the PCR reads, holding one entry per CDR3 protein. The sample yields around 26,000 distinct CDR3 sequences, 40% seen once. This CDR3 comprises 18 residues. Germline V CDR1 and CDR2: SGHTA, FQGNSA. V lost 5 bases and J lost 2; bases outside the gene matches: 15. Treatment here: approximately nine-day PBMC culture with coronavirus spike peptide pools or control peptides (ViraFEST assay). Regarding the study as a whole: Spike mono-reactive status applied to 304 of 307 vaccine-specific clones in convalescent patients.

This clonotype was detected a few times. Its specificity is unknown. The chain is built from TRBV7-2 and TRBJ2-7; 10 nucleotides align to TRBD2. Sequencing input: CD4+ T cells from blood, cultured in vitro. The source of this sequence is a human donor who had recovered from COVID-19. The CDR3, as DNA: TGTGCCAGCAGCACCATTGGGGGGTTTAGCGGGGGGCCCTACGAGCAGTACTTC. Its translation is CASSTIGGFSGGPYEQYF.